One TCR beta chain is described in this entry. These data originate in a study of blood T cell repertoires in COVID-19. The table came from immunoSEQ multiplex PCR; TCRdb's copy has only in-frame clones and leaves some out. The data contain about 73,000 clones, over 65% of them singletons. This TCR came from a woman in her sixties or seventies with acute or convalescent COVID-19. The source material was peripheral blood.

The CDR3 here is CASRGHPLYGYTF. Written as DNA, the CDR3 is TGTGCCAGCAGGGGACATCCCCTCTATGGCTACACCTTC. This chain uses TRBV28 with TRBJ1-2, with TRBD1 as a possible D gene (6 bases). This CDR3 is 13 amino acids long. Per germline, CDR1 MDHEN and CDR2 SYDVKM. The germline V and J ends were trimmed by 6 bases and 4 bases, with 12 bases remaining between them.